This TCR beta chain was recorded in a study of cytomegalovirus exposure and HLA in healthy donors (dated by TCRdb to the late 2010s). Turning to the overall study: An earlier analysis of approximately 550 of the donors reported roughly 300 Gb of sequence data and 120 million or so unique TCR beta sequences from 150 million to 200 million T cells. Around 300 gigabases of sequencing data and 78 million or so unique TCR sequences were included in an early release covering around 600 HLA-typed donors. Among the roughly 380 genotyped donors, around 81% belonged to the genetic ancestry cluster associated with self-reported Caucasian donors. The study was designed to test whether signatures of past pathogen exposure could be identified by cataloging public T cell receptors. The study used immunosequencing to profile the T cell repertoires of approximately 630 subjects and linked those repertoires to cytomegalovirus serostatus. Along with the approximately 650-subject first cohort, a separate validation cohort of over a hundred different subjects was used. High-throughput TCR immunosequencing, statistical association of individual TCRs with disease status, and machine learning were combined to predict cytomegalovirus infection status. In a later analysis, previously published TCR beta repertoires from hundreds of donors were re-analyzed and high-resolution HLA genotyping was added so that TCR occurrence patterns could be studied. The later analysis used no new phenotypic data to find candidate immune exposures, relying instead on TCR beta sequences and their occurrence across donors. To decide whether each TCR beta V gene segment behaved as functional or pseudogenic, an earlier analysis of fewer than 750 of the donors relied on high-throughput TCR beta sequencing. Donor age, sex, ethnicity and CMV serostatus were collected together with the repertoire data. A later genetic analysis used genome-wide SNP genotypes for about 65% of the roughly 700 donors, treating that subset as a discovery cohort. All discovery cohort repertoires had been generated using a single sequencing platform. Class I and class II HLA loci were covered by the typing at four-digit resolution. The number of typed donors differed by locus: about 620-630 for A, B, C, DRB1 and DQB1; approximately 530 for DQA1; over 600 for DPA1; and some 470 for DPB1. Roughly five DR-DQ haplotypes were handled as single units for association and clustering, since linkage in the cohort was strong. On average, 235,054 unique TCR beta nucleotide sequences were sequenced per donor among 398 genotyped donors of the cohort, with 15% to 20% of those sequences being non-productive. What the work shows at the level of the full study, not this receptor alone: The classifier was reported to diagnose cytomegalovirus status with high specificity and sensitivity in both the original and validation cohorts. The presence/absence analyses assumed that sequencing depth was roughly uniform across donors, and that assumption may not be true. In this cohort, only TCR beta chains were sequenced, and detectable features were limited by the absence of alpha or paired-chain data. In a later analysis, some 18,000 TCR beta sequences were associated with specific HLA alleles at a false discovery rate of 0.05. A further reported finding was that TCR beta sequences accurately predicted the HLA-A and HLA-B alleles for most subjects in the first cohort. A later analysis found that TCR association rates varied across HLA loci, with DRB1 alleles showing the most associated TCRs and HLA-C alleles the fewest. Correlated functional status among segregating V segments might reflect linkage disequilibrium, but an unknown experimental factor could not be ruled out. In a later genetic analysis, fewer N-insertions in productive TCRs were reported among donors in an Asian-associated ancestry cluster than the approximately 710-donor mean. Assigning TCR associations to individual alleles was difficult when HLA alleles, especially DR and DQ, strongly co-occurred. Because counts were too low, about 17 rarely observed V segments, including chromosome 9 orphons, were excluded from the earlier analysis of several hundred of the donors. An earlier analysis of approximately 540 of the donors showed that most TCR beta V segments appeared in productive rearrangements either about 90% or about 30% of the time, which broadly matched IMGT annotations. In the study, some 180 TCR beta chains were listed as associated with cytomegalovirus. In vitro tests confirmed that three of the cytomegalovirus-associated TCR beta chains recognize cytomegalovirus antigens. Some IMGT-functional V segments, including TRBV6-2 and TRBV6-3, could not be told apart with the 87-base-pair reads, so those segments were excluded. Most TCR sequences were observed very rarely across donors, whereas some public TCRs were present in many individuals. Several of the top co-occurrence clusters appeared to be linked to parvovirus B19, influenza, CMV and Epstein-Barr virus, according to a later analysis. In a later analysis, HLA-associated TCR beta chains showed more clonal expansion and lower generation probabilities than non-associated chains that were equally common. According to a later analysis, most CMV-associated TCR beta chains appeared to be HLA-restricted, and the HLA associations seemed to be driven largely by CMV exposure. Because HLA typing was missing for some donors at each locus, association tests included only the typed subset. The only immune exposure information available for the cohort was CMV serostatus. In a later genetic analysis, a missense DCLRE1C variant was associated with V-gene and J-gene trimming of TCR beta chains, and the association was replicated in an independent cohort. The authors suggested that the approach could potentially be extended to other disease states and immunological phenotypes. A group of highly shared sequence variants was considered likely to be a technical artifact of the sequencing pipeline.

Via the germline V gene, CDR1 is MNHNS and CDR2 SASEGT. The V and J ends are trimmed by 5 bases and 0 bases, leaving 12 bases between them. The CDR3, from cysteine to phenylalanine, totals 15 residues. The CDR3 DNA has 45 bases and is translated from base 1. This clone appeared a few times. Its antigen specificity is not known. No qualities accompany the bases; no much larger clone lies one base away. The library relied on the immunoSEQ multiplex PCR assay. For the multiplex PCR, a mixture combining 60 forward primers for TCR Vbeta segments and 13 reverse primers for TCR Jbeta segments was used. Amplification of the CDR3 region of rearranged TCR beta genes was performed with a multiplex PCR assay on genomic DNA. The Illumina HiSeq System was used to sequence the amplified TCR beta libraries as 87-base-pair reads. Per the original workflow: A later analysis tallied 70 million to 100 million unique TCR beta chains across the 666 repertoires, and about 10 million of those chains were shared by two or more donors. Raw reads were error-corrected and collapsed into unique sequences with a nearest-neighbor algorithm that merged closely related sequences to remove PCR and sequencing errors. CDR3 sequences were aligned to IMGT reference sequences to assign V, D and J gene segments. Each retained sequence needed at least a six-nucleotide match to both a V gene segment and a J gene segment. Rearrangements were called productive when the CDR3 lacked stop codons and stayed in frame with V and J; all others were non-productive. Following IMGT convention, CDR3 was defined as the stretch from the second conserved V-encoded cysteine to the conserved J-encoded phenylalanine. Sequences without an unambiguous match to a single V gene segment were excluded from the earlier analysis of a few hundred of the donors. In an earlier analysis of approximately 500 of the donors, a V segment was called functional when productive rearrangements were above 56.7%, and segregating when the standard deviation between donors exceeded 5%. To diagnose cytomegalovirus status from the catalog of TCR beta chain sequences, a statistical classification framework was built. In a later analysis, TCR nucleotide sequences were compared against IMGT/GENE-DB human TR gene sequences so that V and J genes could be assigned. A later analysis assigned CDR3 sequences and most-parsimonious VDJ recombination scenarios with the TCRdist pipeline. In a later analysis, each TCR beta chain was defined by its CDR3 amino acid sequence together with its V-gene family, and reads lacking a unique V-gene family were excluded. As a way to deal with suspected cross-contamination and a sequencing artifact, a later analysis dropped approximately 570 nucleotide sequences that were highly shared and had low generation probability. In a later analysis, a clonal expansion index for each public chain was calculated from normalized within-repertoire ranks of inferred template counts. A later analysis computed generation probabilities with a VDJ recombination model fitted to out-of-frame rearrangements, and checked the results against IGoR. In a later analysis, TCR-TCR, TCR-HLA and TCR-CMV co-occurrence was scored with hypergeometric tests, and a repertoire-size bias correction was applied to TCR pairs. To estimate false discovery rates, a later analysis permuted the HLA or CMV assignments 20 times. A later analysis grouped co-occurring TCRs with DBSCAN, adding TCRdist sequence similarity when clustering within HLA-allele-positive subsets. Co-occurrence clustering excluded repertoires with fewer than 30,000 or more than 120,000 public chains, plus five with anomalous nucleotide sharing. Here the immuneACCESS table is served through TCRdb, limited to in-frame sequences with V and J called. Missing clones are a known gap in these copies; in checked studies unresolved V genes cover under half, and the rest lacks a known reason. The V and J calls and clone size are taken from that table; D and trimming were inferred from the DNA. A total of around 200,000 clones appear in this sample, 80% to 85% of them only once. The ten largest clones represent about 1.6% of the sample.

The cohort consisted of 666 healthy bone marrow donors. At the time of sampling, all cohort members were nominally healthy, though unrecorded immune exposures were likely present. The donor tested CMV seronegative, placing the donor among the 352 seronegative members of the cohort. Each donor provided a peripheral blood sample, and peripheral blood mononuclear cells were used for TCR beta sequencing. The Qiagen DNeasy Blood Extraction Kit was used to extract genomic DNA from the blood cell samples. The TCR originated in a man over 45 in good health and CMV-seronegative. The chain couples TRBV6-1 to TRBJ2-3; a tentative D match to TRBD1 spans 6 bases. Sequencing was carried out using PBMCs. The sequenced DNA is TGTGCCAGCAGTCAATCAGGGGATAGCACAGATACGCAGTATTTT. Its amino acids are CASSQSGDSTDTQYF.